Described below is a single T cell receptor beta chain sequence and its context. A single count supports this clone. No antigen is known for it. No base qualities exist here, and no much larger clone lies one base off it. Other DNA sequences of this sample code for an identical CDR3. The data were obtained in a study of shared clonotypes between healthy human individuals (dated by TCRdb to the early 2020s). In terms of the full investigation: A couple of women and three men aged 18 to 49 years were included in the cohort. Per donor, three plates each were used for CD4 naive and CD4 memory, two for CD8 naive, and one for CD8 memory. The study deeply sequenced blood TCR repertoires of about 5 healthy adults to estimate repertoire size and the extent of clonotype sharing between individuals. To increase sequencing depth and limit assay-specific biases, different laboratories used diverse techniques to prepare libraries and sequence TCR repertoires. Between about 0.85 and 10 billion PBMCs per donor were obtained by leukapheresis.

Results the study describes overall, beyond this receptor: Rarefaction of sorted-subset datasets indicated incomplete sequencing despite the large sequencing depth. Pairwise subsampling led to the expectation that sequencing depth would affect the degree of clonotype sharing among donors. Naive subsets generally had larger estimated clonotype richness than memory subsets. Across a few donors, approximately 5% of naive CD4, over 3% of naive CD8, 2.3% of memory CD4, and 0.4% of memory CD8 clonotypes were shared. Because the study included a small number of donors, the genetic and exposure-history diversity represented was limited. Sampling was restricted to blood, and TCR repertoires in tissues likely differ from the TCR repertoires found in blood. Clonotypes shared by all four sorted-subset donors showed higher generation probabilities than non-shared clonotypes.

TCR CDR3 regions were amplified from genomic DNA by multiplex PCR using the deep immunoSEQ assay. Genomic DNA extracted from each cell subset was distributed evenly over all wells of several immunoSEQ 96-well plates, and each plate served as one replicate. For sorted subsets, roughly 200 ng of genomic DNA, equivalent to 25,000 to 35,000 T cell genomes, went into each replicate PCR. The purified libraries were quantified using a Qubit 3.0 fluorometer, sized with a Bioanalyzer 2100, and then quantified again using the KAPA Library Quantification kit. Every immunoSEQ 96-well plate was sequenced on a dedicated single-read 150-cycle Illumina NextSeq 550 flow cell. As for the authors' bioinformatics: The immunoSEQ output contained only junctional sequences without quality scores, so filtering could not match that applied to full-length reads. To assign V/J genes and CDR3, sequences were annotated against IMGT germline references using PyIR, a Python wrapper for IgBLAST v1.9. Reads with weak V/J assignments (E-value above 1e-6), missing CDR3, stop codons, out-of-frame junctions, or ambiguous translated residues were removed. A V3J clonotype was defined by an identical inferred V gene, J gene, and CDR3 amino acid sequence. Percentage overlap between repertoires was calculated by dividing the number of shared unique clonotypes by the size of the smaller repertoire. Three approaches were used to assess repertoire richness: RTK rarefaction, the Chao1 estimator, and Recon v2.1 estimates of unobserved clonotypes. Generation probabilities were computed with OLGA for all TCRbeta clonotypes obtained by the gDNA method from several donors. The clones in this table, taken by TCRdb from immuneACCESS, are in-frame only. Not every clone is retained; where verified, under half of the shortfall comes from an unresolved V gene, and the cause of the rest is unknown. V and J calls and clone size come straight from that table; D and trimming were deduced from the DNA. In all, the sample holds some 2.1 million clones, and 95% of those were seen once. Of the sample, roughly 0.13% is held by the ten largest clones.

The germline V gene specifies SGHRS as CDR1 and YFSETQ as CDR2. Ends trimmed: V by 5 bases, J by 3 bases; bases unmatched to a gene: 4. CDR3 length: 13 amino acids, cysteine to phenylalanine. CDR3 DNA only is kept here, 39 bases in frame from base 1. The donors were healthy, HIV-negative adults with no recently reported acute infections or vaccinations. Only Caucasian adults living in Nashville, Tennessee, USA were represented among the donors. Magnetic negative selection was used to enrich CD4+ T cells, after which naive cells were positively selected on CD45RA and the negative fraction became the memory subset. After blood collection by leukapheresis, PBMCs were isolated using Ficoll-Histopaque density gradient centrifugation and then cryopreserved in the vapor phase of liquid nitrogen. Analytical flow cytometry was used to check the purity and quantity of every magnetically sorted T cell population. Genomic DNA was isolated from every sorted fraction and measured by UV absorbance on a Nanodrop 2000c.

Sequenced input: naive CD4+ T cells sorted from blood. Explained via the paper, the cell subset or site label denotes: CD45RA+ positively selected. The clonotype originates from a man aged 18 to 30 in good health. The chain couples TRBV5-1 to TRBJ1-1, with TRBD1 identical over 7 junction bases. The sequenced DNA is TGCGCCAGCAGTTTAACAGGGGACACTGAAGCTTTCTTT. This sequence encodes CASSLTGDTEAFF.